This TCR beta chain was captured in a study of blood T cell repertoires in COVID-19. Turning to the study itself: Acute and convalescent COVID-19 samples came from the United States, Italy and Spain. From T cells, B-cell-depleted T cells, or PBMCs came the material, which was cDNA or gDNA.

As processed by the authors: It was from reference gene primer amplification that nucleated cell counts were estimated. Sequenced by immunoSEQ multiplex PCR; TCRdb stores in-frame clones only, minus some. That table furnishes V, J and clone size, whereas the DNA furnished D and trimming. The data show approximately 180,000 clones, with 70% to 90% seen just once and roughly 9.8% held by the top ten. The receptor's source is a human donor with active or convalescent COVID-19. The donor label of this sample is uncertain. The sequenced sample consisted of peripheral blood.

The DNA for the CDR3 is TGTGCCAGCAGCTGGCAGGGGGCAGCCGTGGCGGGTGGCTACACCTTC. Protein product: CASSWQGAAVAGGYTF. The chain carries TRBV7-2 and TRBJ1-2, with 8 bases identical to TRBD1. Per the germline V gene, CDR1 is SGHTA and CDR2 is FQGNSA. The CDR3 consists of 16 residues. J lost 7 bases, V lost 4 bases, and 14 bases had no gene match.